A single sample is the source of the 32 T cell receptor beta chains below, sequenced in a study of cytotoxic CD8 clonotypes in ibrutinib-treated CLL. Using immunoSEQ multiplex PCR, the repertoire was profiled, and TCRdb retains in-frame clones only, with some absent. Among about 160,000 clones listed, about 80% were seen once. This material consisted of PBMCs, taken after 24 months of ibrutinib treatment. The receptors here all came from a human donor with chronic lymphocytic leukemia.

The chain uses TRBV4-1 and TRBJ1-1, with D perhaps matching TRBD1 (5 bases). Germline CDR1 and CDR2: MGHRA and YSYEKL. The CDR3 is 16 residues long. Deletions cut 0 bases from V and 2 bases from J, with 13 bases between. The CDR3 DNA reads as TGCGCCAGCAGCCAAGATCTAACGCAGGGTAACACTGAAGCTTTCTTT. The encoded protein is CASSQDLTQGNTEAFF.

The gene calls are TRBV28 and TRBJ2-7; a possible D gene is TRBD1 (5 bases). The CDR3 has 13 residues. The germline V and J ends were trimmed by 7 bases and 1 base, with 11 bases remaining between them. Germline CDR1 MDHEN, CDR2 SYDVKM. The CDR3: CASKSTVSYEQYF. In DNA, the CDR3 is TGTGCCAGCAAATCGACAGTATCCTACGAGCAGTACTTC. The variable domain in full, completed from reference TRBV28 and TRBJ2-7, reads DVKVTQSSRYLVKRTGEKVFLECVQDMDHENMFWYRQDPGLGLRLIYFSYDVKMKEKGDIPEGYSVSREKKERFSLILESASTNQTSMYLCASKSTVSYEQYFGPGTRLTVT.

This chain uses TRBV5-1 with TRBJ2-3; 15 bases are a match to TRBD2. The CDR3 spans 16 residues. Trimming cost V 3 bases and J 4 bases; bases outside gene matches: 3. Germline-derived CDR1 and CDR2 are SGHRS and YFSETQ. For the CDR3, the DNA is TGCGCCAGCAGCTCGGGACTAGCGGGAGGTGCAGATACGCAGTATTTT. Translating it yields CASSSGLAGGADTQYF.

The chain recombines TRBV10-2 with TRBJ1-2; no reliable D call. Germline lookup yields CDR1 WSHSY and CDR2 SAAADI. With 0 bases removed from V and 10 bases from J, the gap between germline ends came to 15 bases. This CDR3 has 14 residues. The CDR3 coding sequence is TGCGCCAGCAGTGAGTCGATGGGGTCAGGTGACTACACCTTC. It codes for CASSESMGSGDYTF.

The V call is TRBV6-5, the J call TRBJ1-2, with 7 bases aligning to TRBD1. This CDR3 spans 13 amino acids. From germline, CDR1 is MNHEY and CDR2 SVGAGI. The ends lost 5 bases at V and 5 bases at J; junction bases unmatched: 5. In nucleotides, the CDR3 is TGTGCCAGCAGTGTAAACAGGGGTTATGGCTACACCTTC. Amino acid sequence: CASSVNRGYGYTF.

The V gene is TRBV27, the J gene TRBJ2-7, with D unclear. Trimming removed 8 bases at V and 2 bases at J, with 7 bases between. Germline lookup yields CDR1 MNHEY and CDR2 SMNVEV (reference sequence). The CDR3 is 11 residues long. In DNA form, the CDR3 reads TGTGCCAGCGGTATACCCTACGAGCAGTACTTC. This gives the protein CASGIPYEQYF.

This clone was seen a single time. V gene TRBV10-2 combines with J gene TRBJ2-7; 7 bases match TRBD2. The ends lost 2 bases at V and 5 bases at J; junction bases unmatched: 9. There are 15 residues in the CDR3. Germline V lookup: CDR1 WSHSY, CDR2 SAAADI. CDR3 in DNA: TGCGCCAGCAGTGAGCCTCGGGCAGGGAGGGACGAGCAGTACTTC. Protein: CASSEPRAGRDEQYF.

In DNA, the CDR3 is TGCAGCGTTGCCCAGAGCTCCTACAATGAGCAGTTCTTC. Translation: CSVAQSSYNEQFF. The gene calls are TRBV29-1 and TRBJ2-1; the D is unclear. CDR1 is SQVTM, CDR2 ANQGSEA, per germline. CDR3 length: 13 residues. Trimming cost V 4 bases and J 0 bases, with 7 bases left between them.

This clone was seen repeatedly, ten times or more. The chain recombines TRBV4-1 with TRBJ2-7; no reliable D call. This CDR3 has 15 amino acids. Trimming took off 4 bases at V and 2 bases at J, with 15 bases between the two ends. CDR1 is MGHRA and CDR2 is YSYEKL in the germline V gene. For the CDR3, the DNA is TGCGCCAGCAGCCGTATGCCCGAGGTTGCCTACGAGCAGTACTTC. It is translated as CASSRMPEVAYEQYF.

The chain employs TRBV19 and TRBJ1-5; D ambiguous. The length of the CDR3 is 15 residues. Germline assignment: CDR1 LNHDA and CDR2 SQIVND (reference sequence). V lost 1 base, J lost 0 bases, and 7 bases lay in between. The CDR3 coding sequence is TGTGCCAGTAGTATAGGGCTGAATAGCAATCAGCCCCAGCATTTT. As protein: CASSIGLNSNQPQHF.

The chain combines TRBV6-5 with TRBJ1-1; 8 bases agree with TRBD1. With V trimmed by 6 bases and J by 5 bases, 8 bases remained unmatched. CDR3 length equals 14 residues. From germline, CDR1 is MNHEY and CDR2 SVGAGI. The CDR3, as DNA: TGTGCCAGCAGATACAACAGGGGGAAGACTGAAGCTTTCTTT. Translation gives CASRYNRGKTEAFF.

The chain employs TRBV5-1 and TRBJ2-7; possibly TRBD1 for D (5 bases). V lost 0 bases to trimming and J lost 5 bases, with 6 bases between them. The CDR3 is 12 amino acids. From germline, CDR1 is SGHRS and CDR2 YFSETQ. CDR3 protein: CASSLGQHEQYF. CDR3 sequence (DNA): TGCGCCAGCAGCTTGGGACAGCACGAGCAGTACTTC.

This chain connects TRBV29-1 to TRBJ1-1; D is uncertain. The CDR3 runs to 12 residues. Between the trimmed V and J ends, which lost 6 bases and 0 bases, there was a span of 8 bases. Germline V lookup: CDR1 SQVTM, CDR2 ANQGSEA. The CDR3 coding sequence is TGCAGCGTGCCTTCTATGAACACTGAAGCTTTCTTT. Protein sequence: CSVPSMNTEAFF.

Worth noting for this clone: Other nucleotide sequences from this sample produce the same CDR3. The V and J genes are TRBV18 and TRBJ1-1; D is ambiguous. The CDR3 length is 13 residues. Germline V gives CDR1 KGHSH, CDR2 LQKENI. V was cut by 3 bases and J by 1 base, with 6 bases left in between. CDR3 nucleotide sequence: TGTGCCAGCTCACCCACCGGGAACACTGAAGCTTTCTTT. Its translation: CASSPTGNTEAFF.

V usage is TRBV27 and J usage is TRBJ1-2; D is uncertain. V gave up 4 bases and J gave up 7 bases, with 7 bases separating them. Germline values: CDR1 MNHEY, CDR2 SMNVEV (reference sequence). CDR3 length: 11 amino acids. The CDR3 DNA sequence: TGTGCCAGCAGTTCAAATCTTGGCTACACCTTC. Translated, it gives CASSSNLGYTF.

The gene calls are TRBV7-3 and TRBJ2-1, with 9 bases fitting TRBD2. V lost 2 bases to trimming and J lost 7 bases; unmatched junction nucleotides: 9. The CDR3 consists of 16 residues. Germline loops: CDR1 SGHTA, CDR2 FQGTGA. The CDR3 is CASSLSRLAGMNEQFF. The CDR3 DNA reads TGTGCCAGCAGCTTATCTCGCCTAGCGGGAATGAATGAGCAGTTCTTC.

The V call is TRBV28, the J call TRBJ1-5; D is uncertain. Germline assignment: CDR1 MDHEN and CDR2 SYDVKM. V dropped 2 bases and J dropped 4 bases, with 9 bases sitting between them. The CDR3 totals 14 residues. The DNA for the CDR3 is TGTGCCAGCAGTTTAGCTCAGGCGAATCAGCCCCAGCATTTT. Protein product: CASSLAQANQPQHF.

V usage is TRBV7-2 and J usage is TRBJ2-7; 8 bases align to TRBD1. The CDR3 consists of 17 residues. Germline CDR1 and CDR2: SGHTA and FQGNSA. V trimming: 5 bases; J trimming: 0 bases; junction bases outside the gene matches: 12. The CDR3 coding sequence is TGTGCCAGCAGCCGCGCCCGAAGACAGGGGAGCTCCTACGAGCAGTACTTC. As protein: CASSRARRQGSSYEQYF.

This clone was detected a few times. The genes are TRBV9 and TRBJ2-1, with D tentatively TRBD1 or TRBD2 (5 bases each). Germline-derived CDR1 and CDR2 are SGDLS and YYNGEE. V was pared by 1 base and J by 4 bases, with 9 bases between. The CDR3 is made up of 14 amino acids. CDR3 region: CASSVMGPYNEQFF. In DNA, the CDR3 is TGTGCCAGCAGCGTAATGGGACCATACAATGAGCAGTTCTTC.

V and J are TRBV28 and TRBJ2-1, with D perhaps TRBD2 (6 bases). The CDR3 length is 14 residues. Germline lookup yields CDR1 MDHEN and CDR2 SYDVKM. Trimming left V 3 bases short and J 0 bases short, with 6 bases between. The CDR3 sequence is CASSFGSSYNEQFF. CDR3 nucleotide sequence: TGTGCCAGCAGTTTCGGGAGCTCCTACAATGAGCAGTTCTTC.

V and J are TRBV6-5 and TRBJ1-1; TRBD1 aligns across 10 bases. CDR1 MNHEY and CDR2 SVGAGI come from the germline V gene. The CDR3 totals 14 residues. V shed 7 bases, J shed 5 bases, and the junction held 7 bases outside the gene matches. The CDR3 loop is CASIPDRGRTEAFF. For the CDR3, the DNA is TGTGCCAGCATCCCGGACAGGGGGAGAACTGAAGCTTTCTTT.

This chain connects TRBV7-8 to TRBJ1-5; weak D call: TRBD1 (6 bases). Germline-derived CDR1 and CDR2 are SGHVS and FQNEAQ. V was pared by 2 bases and J by 7 bases, with 18 bases between. CDR3 length: 16 amino acids. The CDR3 sequence: CASSLKQGTVWQPQHF. The CDR3 nucleotides read TGTGCCAGCAGCTTAAAGCAGGGGACGGTTTGGCAGCCCCAGCATTTT. The full variable domain, rest sourced from reference TRBV7-8 and TRBJ1-5, is GAGVSQSPRYKVAKRGQDVALRCDPISGHVSLFWYQQALGQGPEFLTYFQNEAQLDKSGLPSDRFFAERPEGSVSTLKIQRTQQEDSAVYLCASSLKQGTVWQPQHFGDGTRLSIL.

The genes are TRBV7-6 and TRBJ2-5, with 7 bases identical to TRBD2. With V trimmed by 10 bases and J by 4 bases, 15 bases remained unmatched. The CDR3 covers 15 residues. Germline V gives CDR1 SGHVS, CDR2 FNYEAQ. CDR3 DNA sequence: TGTGCCAACACGTTGGCGGGAGCCTCGGGAGAGACCCAGTACTTC. Translated, it gives CANTLAGASGETQYF.

This chain joins TRBV28 and TRBJ2-1; 9 bases align to TRBD1. The V segment lost 2 bases and the J segment 7 bases; nucleotides outside the gene matches: 3. Germline V lookup: CDR1 MDHEN, CDR2 SYDVKM. The CDR3 spans 14 residues. CDR3 coding DNA: TGTGCCAGCAGTTTAAGCGACAGGGGGAATGAGCAGTTCTTC. Residues: CASSLSDRGNEQFF. Supplemented by reference TRBV28 and TRBJ2-1, the full variable domain reads DVKVTQSSRYLVKRTGEKVFLECVQDMDHENMFWYRQDPGLGLRLIYFSYDVKMKEKGDIPEGYSVSREKKERFSLILESASTNQTSMYLCASSLSDRGNEQFFGPGTRLTVL.

V and J are TRBV11-1 and TRBJ2-3, with TRBD2 matching over 8 bases. The CDR3 runs to 15 residues. CDR1 SGHAT and CDR2 FQDESV come from the germline V gene (reference sequence). J lost 5 bases, V lost 1 base, and 5 bases had no gene match. CDR3 nucleotide sequence: TGTGCCAGCAGCTTAGAACTCACTAGCGGAGATACGCAGTATTTT. It specifies CASSLELTSGDTQYF.

The chain couples TRBV6-4 to TRBJ2-5, with D tentatively TRBD1 (6 bases). V was clipped by 0 bases and J by 3 bases, with 8 bases between them. The CDR3 has 14 amino acids. Germline loops: CDR1 MRHNA, CDR2 SNTAGT. The CDR3 bases are TGTGCCAGCAGTGACTCGGACAGAAAAGAGACCCAGTACTTC. Its protein is CASSDSDRKETQYF.

This sequence joins TRBV18 and TRBJ2-7; 9 positions match TRBD1. Germline values: CDR1 KGHSH, CDR2 LQKENI. The CDR3 covers 15 residues. Unmatched junction bases numbered 13, after V lost 6 bases and J lost 7 bases. The CDR3 protein is CASSPPTGQGYEQYF. Written as DNA, the CDR3 is TGTGCCAGCTCCCCGCCCACGGGACAGGGCTATGAGCAGTACTTC.

This clone was recorded a few times. The chain couples TRBV7-6 to TRBJ2-7, with 7 bases aligning to TRBD1. Germline V gives CDR1 SGHVS, CDR2 FNYEAQ. J lost 5 bases, V lost 5 bases, and 12 bases had no gene match. The CDR3 sequence is 15 residues long. For the CDR3, the DNA is TGTGCCAGCAGCCGAATGACAGGGAGTTTCCACGAGCAGTACTTC. Amino acid sequence: CASSRMTGSFHEQYF.

This clone was detected a few times. The chain employs TRBV10-2 and TRBJ1-1; D call uncertain. Germline V lookup: CDR1 WSHSY, CDR2 SAAADI. This CDR3 is built from 12 residues. With 8 bases removed from V and 6 bases from J, the gap between germline ends came to 13 bases. This CDR3 is CASYAGSAEAFF. The CDR3 region has the DNA TGCGCCAGCTACGCGGGGAGCGCTGAAGCTTTCTTT.

The rearrangement joins TRBV7-2 to TRBJ1-5; D not resolved. CDR3 length: 12 amino acids. The germline V gene encodes CDR1 SGHTA and CDR2 FQGNSA. V lost 2 bases and J lost 4, with 3 bases in between. The CDR3 spells CASSLQNQPQHF. CDR3 nucleotides: TGTGCCAGCAGCTTACAAAATCAGCCCCAGCATTTT.

On this clone: Other DNA sequences from this sample encode an identical CDR3 as well. This chain uses TRBV18 with TRBJ2-3, with D perhaps matching TRBD2 (5 bases). Germline V gives CDR1 KGHSH, CDR2 LQKENI. CDR3 length equals 12 residues. V lost 3 bases to trimming and J lost 6 bases, with 7 bases between them. CDR3 bases: TGTGCCAGCTCACCGGAGCGGGATACGCAGTATTTT. This sequence encodes CASSPERDTQYF.

This chain uses TRBV4-1 with TRBJ2-3; 7 bases match TRBD1. Germline CDR1 is MGHRA and CDR2 is YSYEKL. The CDR3 length is 14 residues. V was clipped by 4 bases and J by 5 bases; unmatched bases: 6. The DNA for the CDR3 is TGCGCCAGCAGCCCCACAGGGGTAAGAGATACGCAGTATTTT. Translating it yields CASSPTGVRDTQYF.